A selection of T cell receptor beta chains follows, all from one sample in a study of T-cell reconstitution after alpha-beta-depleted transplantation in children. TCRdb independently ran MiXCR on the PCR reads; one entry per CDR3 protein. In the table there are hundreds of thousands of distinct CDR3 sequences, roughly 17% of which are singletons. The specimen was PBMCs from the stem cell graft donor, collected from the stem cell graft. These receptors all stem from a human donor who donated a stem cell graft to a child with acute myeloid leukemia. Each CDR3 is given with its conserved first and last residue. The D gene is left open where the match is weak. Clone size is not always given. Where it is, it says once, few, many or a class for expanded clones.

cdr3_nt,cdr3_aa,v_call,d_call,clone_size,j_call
TGCAGTGCCCCCAGGGGGCGGGGGCAGAGCACAGATACGCAGTATTTT,CSAPRGRGQSTDTQYF,TRBV20-1,NA,many,TRBJ2-3
TGTGCCAGCGGACAGGGAAGCTATAGCAATCAGCCCCAGCATTTT,CASGQGSYSNQPQHF,TRBV19,TRBD1,few,TRBJ1-5
TGCAGCGTTGGGCCAGGGGGTAACGGGGAGCTGTTTTTT,CSVGPGGNGELFF,TRBV29-1,TRBD1,many,TRBJ2-2
TGCGCCAGCAGCGTAGGACAGCTAAACTATGGCTACACCTTC,CASSVGQLNYGYTF,TRBV5-1,NA,few,TRBJ1-2
TGCAGTGCTAGGGACGTCTGGGCCGGGGAGCTGTTTTTT,CSARDVWAGELFF,TRBV20-1,NA,many,TRBJ2-2
TGTGCCAGCAGTTATAGGAGAGACACCGGGGAGCTGTTTTTT,CASSYRRDTGELFF,TRBV6-5,NA,NA,TRBJ2-2
TGTGCCAGCAGCTCCGGGACATTCCACGTGAGCACCGGGGAGCTGTTTTTT,CASSSGTFHVSTGELFF,TRBV5-6,NA,NA,TRBJ2-2
TGCAGTGCTACGTTGGACAGGGTGTCCGGGGAGCTGTTTTTT,CSATLDRVSGELFF,TRBV20-1,TRBD1,few,TRBJ2-2
TGTGCCAGCAGTTACCCACCAGAGGTCCCGAACACTGAAGCTTTCTTT,CASSYPPEVPNTEAFF,TRBV6-5,NA,few,TRBJ1-1
TGCAGTGCTAGTCGAGGGGGGAACACTGAAGCTTTCTTT,CSASRGGNTEAFF,TRBV20-1,NA,many,TRBJ1-1
TGTGCCAGCGCTTGGGGGGATACGCAGTATTTT,CASAWGDTQYF,TRBV12-3/TRBV12-4,NA,many,TRBJ2-3
TGTGCCTGGACGCAGGGGCAGAGCTCTGGAAACACCATATATTTT,CAWTQGQSSGNTIYF,TRBV30,NA,many,TRBJ1-3
TGCAGTGCCAGGCTGGACAGGGCAAGGTACACTGAAGCTTTCTTT,CSARLDRARYTEAFF,TRBV20-1,TRBD1,many,TRBJ1-1
TGCGCCAGCAGCTTGGAGGCAGGCCGCAGCTCTGGAAACACCATATATTTT,CASSLEAGRSSGNTIYF,TRBV5-1,NA,NA,TRBJ1-3
TGTGCCAGCAGTCAACTGGTCGGGGAGCTGTTTTTT,CASSQLVGELFF,TRBV12-3/TRBV12-4,NA,NA,TRBJ2-2
TGTGCCAGCAGTCCTATAACCGGGACGAAAGAGACCCAGTACTTC,CASSPITGTKETQYF,TRBV5-5,NA,few,TRBJ2-5
TGTGCCAGCAGCCCTAGCGACAGGGGATACTCACCCCTCCACTTT,CASSPSDRGYSPLHF,TRBV5-6,TRBD1,NA,TRBJ1-6
TGCAGCGCCTCGGACAGGGGGAGCACTGAAGCTTTCTTT,CSASDRGSTEAFF,TRBV29-1,TRBD1,NA,TRBJ1-1
TGCAGTGCGGGAAGACAGGGTCTGGGGTCACCCCTCCACTTT,CSAGRQGLGSPLHF,TRBV20-1,TRBD1,many,TRBJ1-6
TGCGCCAGCAGAATAGGGACACGGGACTACCAGGGGCAGTTCTTC,CASRIGTRDYQGQFF,TRBV5-1,NA,NA,TRBJ2-1